This T cell receptor beta chain was recorded in a study of T-cell reconstitution after alpha-beta-depleted transplantation in children. Using unique molecular identifiers, the investigators prepared the TCRbeta library. TCRdb reprocessed the PCR reads with MiXCR, giving one entry per CDR3 protein. The sample has about 440,000 distinct CDR3 sequences; roughly 43% are singletons. Germline CDR1 reads SQVTM; CDR2 reads ANQGSEA. Trimming cost V 0 bases and J 4 bases, with 10 bases left between them. This CDR3 is 13 amino acids long. J is TRBJ2-7 and V is TRBV29-1; no clear D. Sample: PBMCs, taken before TCRalphabeta/CD19-depleted stem cell transplant. This TCR derives from a girl aged 2-10 years with aplastic anemia, due to receive a stem cell transplant. CDR3 nucleotide sequence: TGCAGCGTTGAAGACCAGTACACTTACGAGCAGTACTTC. It yields the protein CSVEDQYTYEQYF.